One sample yielded the 7 T cell receptor beta chains listed below, sequenced in a study of blood T cells in healthy people across ages. With a J-beta primer mix and a sample-barcoded 5' primer, a second PCR ran about 7 to 12 cycles. From the 5' RACE reads, TCRdb called clonotypes with MiXCR, one entry per CDR3 protein. Altogether around 1,700,000 distinct CDR3 sequences are present, 28% being singletons, with the ten largest covering about 7.7%. Sequenced input: blood. The source of these receptors is a woman in her twenties or thirties in good health.

The CDR3 bases are TGTGCCAGCAGTAGACAGGGGGCCAGTGGCGATGGCTACACCTTC. This gives the protein CASSRQGASGDGYTF. The chain links TRBV12-3 or TRBV12-4 to TRBJ1-2, with 10 bases fitting TRBD1. Trimming took 5 bases from V and 6 from J; bases not matched to a gene: 9. There are 15 residues in the CDR3.

J is TRBJ2-3 and V is TRBV11-3; 8 bases align to TRBD1. The V and J ends lost 6 bases and 5 bases, in that order; junction bases with no gene match: 10. This CDR3 contains 15 residues. Germline CDR1 and CDR2: SGHNT and YENEEA. The CDR3 nucleotides read TGTGCCAGCAGTTTATTCAGGGGGCCTGGAGATACGCAGTATTTT. It is translated as CASSLFRGPGDTQYF. The whole variable domain, filled in from reference TRBV11-3 and TRBJ2-3, reads EAGVVQSPRYKIIEKKQPVAFWCNPISGHNTLYWYLQNLGQGPELLIRYENEEAVDDSQLPKDRFSAERLKGVDSTLKIQPAELGDSAVYLCASSLFRGPGDTQYFGPGTRLTVL.

This clonotype was counted between two and nine times. The genes are TRBV20-1 and TRBJ2-5; D gene uncertain. The DNA end is more similar to TRBJ2-7, so the J call may be wrong. CDR3 length: 15 amino acids. Germline CDR1 is DFQATT and CDR2 is SNEGSKA (reference sequence). CDR3 amino acids: CSARGRPTRIYEQYF. CDR3 bases: TGCAGTGCTAGAGGGCGACCCACCCGGATCTACGAGCAGTACTTC.

This clonotype was seen just once. The CDR3 reads CSVLAGAGDTQYF. CDR3 nucleotides: TGCAGTGTACTAGCGGGAGCGGGAGATACGCAGTATTTT. The V gene is TRBV20-1, the J gene TRBJ2-3; TRBD2 matches at 11 bases. The CDR3 has 13 residues. The germline gives CDR1 DFQATT, CDR2 SNEGSKA (reference sequence). With V trimmed by 7 bases and J by 5 bases, 5 bases remained unmatched.

The chain combines TRBV11-2 with TRBJ2-4, with TRBD2 matching over 7 bases. This CDR3 is 13 amino acids long. J gave up 13 bases and V 0 bases, and 6 bases lay outside the gene matches. Germline values: CDR1 SGHAT, CDR2 FQNNGV. This CDR3 reads CASSLEGGRGQYF. CDR3 bases: TGTGCCAGCAGCTTAGAGGGGGGGAGGGGCCAGTACTTC. Supplemented by reference TRBV11-2 and TRBJ2-4, the full variable domain reads EAGVAQSPRYKIIEKRQSVAFWCNPISGHATLYWYQQILGQGPKLLIQFQNNGVVDDSQLPKDRFSAERLKGVDSTLKIQPAKLEDSAVYLCASSLEGGRGQYFGAGTRLSVL.

This clonotype was recorded at least ten times. This rearrangement joins TRBV12-3 or TRBV12-4 to TRBJ2-7; TRBD1 matches at 10 bases. The CDR3 spans 14 residues. With V trimmed by 6 bases and J by 3 bases, 5 bases remained unmatched. The CDR3, as DNA: TGTGCCAGCAGCCGCGGGGACAGGGGCTACGAGCAGTACTTC. Protein sequence: CASSRGDRGYEQYF.

This clonotype was recorded many times. CDR3 region: CASSHDGASLKKTQYF. For the CDR3, the DNA is TGTGCCAGCTCCCACGACGGGGCTAGCCTCAAGAAGACCCAGTACTTC. The chain couples TRBV18 to TRBJ2-5; D is possibly TRBD1 or TRBD2 (5 bases each). Trimming shortened V by 6 bases and J by 6 bases, and 23 bases separated the two germline ends. Germline CDR1 is KGHSH and CDR2 is LQKENI. The CDR3 covers 16 residues.